The TCR beta chain under discussion was sequenced for a study of blood T cell repertoires in COVID-19. Looking at the study overall: The United States, Italy and Spain were the sources of the acute and convalescent COVID-19 samples.

This CDR3 comprises 11 residues. Germline V gene data show CDR1 as MNHEY and CDR2 as SVGAGI. The ends were cut back, 6 bases at V and 11 bases at J, with 11 bases in the middle. Source study methods: Reference gene primer amplification gave estimated nucleated cell counts. Produced via immunoSEQ multiplex PCR; TCRdb's table is partial and in-frame only. Clone size and the V and J calls come from that table; the DNA yielded D and trimming. The sample has more than 6,500 clones, less than 90% seen once; the top ten hold about a sixth. This clone was detected only once. The genes are TRBV6-5 and TRBJ2-1; no definite D call. The source material was peripheral blood. The receptor comes from a human donor in a cohort sampled during active COVID-19. CDR3 residues: CASRTRDQQFF. The CDR3 DNA sequence: TGTGCCAGCAGGACAAGAGATCAGCAGTTCTTC.